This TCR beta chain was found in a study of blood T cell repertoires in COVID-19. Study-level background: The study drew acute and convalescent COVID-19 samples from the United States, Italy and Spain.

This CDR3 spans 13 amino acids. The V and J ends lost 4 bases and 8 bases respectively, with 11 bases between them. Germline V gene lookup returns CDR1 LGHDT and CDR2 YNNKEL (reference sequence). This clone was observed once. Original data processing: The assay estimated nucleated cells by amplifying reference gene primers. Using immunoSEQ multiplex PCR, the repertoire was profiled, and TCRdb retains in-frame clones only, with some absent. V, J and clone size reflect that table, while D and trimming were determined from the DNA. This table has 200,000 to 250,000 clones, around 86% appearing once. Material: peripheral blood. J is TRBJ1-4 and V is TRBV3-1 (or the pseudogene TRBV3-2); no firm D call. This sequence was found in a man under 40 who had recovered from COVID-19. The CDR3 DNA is TGTGCCAGCAGCCGGGAGGGCGGGGAAAAACTGTTTTTT. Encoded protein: CASSREGGEKLFF.